This T cell receptor (beta chain) was sequenced for a study of blood T cell repertoires in COVID-19. Study in general: Nucleic acid was either cDNA or gDNA, and it came from T cells, B-cell-depleted T cells, or PBMCs.

Germline V gene sequence: CDR1 SGHNT, CDR2 YENEEA. The CDR3 covers 16 residues. V was shortened by 6 bases and J by 6 bases, with 22 bases between the two germline ends. The table came from immunoSEQ multiplex PCR; TCRdb's copy has only in-frame clones and leaves some out. The sample holds over 200,000 clones, around nine tenths seen once. The table lists this clone with a few counts. Sequencing used peripheral blood. The J gene is TRBJ2-3, the V gene TRBV11-3; perhaps TRBD2 as D (6 bases). The sequence was collected from a man aged 55 to 70 who had recovered from COVID-19. CDR3 loop: CASSSPGLGVEDTQYF. In DNA form, the CDR3 reads TGTGCCAGCAGTTCCCCGGGACTCGGGGTAGAGGATACGCAGTATTTT.